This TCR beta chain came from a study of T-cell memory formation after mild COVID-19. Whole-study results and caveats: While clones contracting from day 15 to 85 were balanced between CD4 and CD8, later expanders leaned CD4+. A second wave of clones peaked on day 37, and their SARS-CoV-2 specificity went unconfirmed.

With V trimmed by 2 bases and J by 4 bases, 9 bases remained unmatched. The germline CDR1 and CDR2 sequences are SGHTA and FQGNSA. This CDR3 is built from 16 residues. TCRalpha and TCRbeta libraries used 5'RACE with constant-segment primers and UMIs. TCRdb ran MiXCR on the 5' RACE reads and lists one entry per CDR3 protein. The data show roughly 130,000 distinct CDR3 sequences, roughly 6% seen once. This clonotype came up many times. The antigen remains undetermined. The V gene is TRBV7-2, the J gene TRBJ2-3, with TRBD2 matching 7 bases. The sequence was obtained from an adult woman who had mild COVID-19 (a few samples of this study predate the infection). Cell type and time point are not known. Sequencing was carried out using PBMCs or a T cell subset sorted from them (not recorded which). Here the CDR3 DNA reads TGTGCCAGCAGCTTACTGGGGGGAGGGTCCTCAGATACGCAGTATTTT. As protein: CASSLLGGGSSDTQYF.